This T cell receptor (beta chain) was sequenced for a study of radiotherapy plus CTLA-4 blockade in lung cancer (dated 2018 in TCRdb). Turning to the overall study: Among the enrolled patients, approximately 17% had an objective response, and 31% reached disease control.

Points on this clone: This receptor's antigen is unknown. Within one base of it there is no much larger clone, and no base qualities were kept.

The study evaluated CTLA-4 blockade (ipilimumab) given together with focal radiation therapy in patients who had chemo-refractory metastatic non-small-cell lung cancer. Receptor libraries were prepared by the immunoSEQ multiplex PCR assay. This immuneACCESS table, as held by TCRdb, lists in-frame sequences with V and J called but not all clones. Of the missing ones, under half trace to an unresolved V gene in checked studies; the others have no known cause. In this sample the table shows about 51,000 clones, more than 75% of which occur a single time. Of the sample, 8.5% falls within the top ten clones. The CDR3 runs 13 residues from the cysteine to the phenylalanine. Here the CDR3 DNA is all that survives: 39 bases in frame from base 1. Unmatched junction bases come to 2, with V trimmed by 5 bases and J by 4 bases. CDR1 and CDR2 (SEHNR, FQNEAQ) derive from the germline V gene (reference sequence).

The paper as a whole reports these results and caveats: After treatment with radiotherapy and ipilimumab, TCR clones that came from tumors expanded in the peripheral blood. The strongest predictors of response were reported to be early dynamic shifts in blood T cell clones along with a rise in serum interferon-beta following radiation.

The sequence was obtained from a human donor with non-small cell lung cancer who had a complete response to radiotherapy plus ipilimumab. The V gene is TRBV7-9 and the J gene is TRBJ2-5, and TRBD1 matches 9 of the central bases. Sequenced here: peripheral blood, sampled from a patient treated with radiotherapy plus ipilimumab. DNA sequence: TGTGCCAGCAGCCGGGGACAGGGAGAGACCCAGTACTTC. Its protein is CASSRGQGETQYF.